The 32 T cell receptor beta chains listed next were all sequenced from one sample in a study of siplizumab effects on memory and regulatory T cells. Only in-frame clones appear in the TCRdb table, and some are missing; sequencing was by immunoSEQ multiplex PCR. The profile shows around 83,000 clones, approximately 90% of them singletons. The specimen sequenced was CD4+ T cells sorted from blood. Receptor source: a human donor in good health.

This rearrangement joins TRBV30 to TRBJ2-7; 7 bases agree with TRBD2. This CDR3 spans 11 amino acids. Trimming at V came to 3 bases and at J to 6 bases, leaving 2 bases not matched to a gene. The V gene's germline CDR1 is GTSNPN and CDR2 SVGIG (reference sequence). The CDR3 DNA reads as TGTGCCTGGAGGCGGGGGAGCGAGCAGTACTTC. It encodes CAWRRGSEQYF.

This clone was recorded once. V is TRBV19 and J is TRBJ2-7, with 7 bases aligning to TRBD1. The CDR3 consists of 14 residues. The germline gives CDR1 LNHDA, CDR2 SQIVND (reference sequence). V dropped 8 bases and J dropped 0; count of bases not matched to a gene: 7. This CDR3 is CASATGVNSYEQYF. The CDR3 nucleotides read TGTGCCAGTGCAACAGGGGTCAACTCCTACGAGCAGTACTTC. Using reference TRBV19 and TRBJ2-7 for the parts outside the CDR3, the full variable domain is DGGITQSPKYLFRKEGQNVTLSCEQNLNHDAMYWYRQDPGQGLRLIYYSQIVNDFQKGDIAEGYSVSREKKESFPLTVTSAQKNPTAFYLCASATGVNSYEQYFGPGTRLTVT.

The chain is built from TRBV15 and TRBJ2-6; a weak D match, TRBD1 (5 bases). CDR1 is LNHNV and CDR2 is YYDKDF in the germline V gene (reference sequence). V was pared by 2 bases and J by 16 bases, with 12 bases between. CDR3 length: 12 residues. CDR3 in amino acids: CATSRQGNILTF. CDR3 sequence (DNA): TGTGCCACCAGCAGACAGGGAAACATTCTGACTTTC. The whole variable domain, remainder taken from reference TRBV15 and TRBJ2-6, is DAMVIQNPRYQVTQFGKPVTLSCSQTLNHNVMYWYQQKSSQAPKLLFHYYDKDFNNEADTPDNFQSRRPNTSFCFLDIRSPGLGDTAMYLCATSRQGNILTFGAGSRLTVL.

The chain couples TRBV10-3 to TRBJ2-6; 14 bases fit TRBD2. Germline CDR1 reads ENHRY; CDR2 reads SYGVKD. CDR3 length: 17 residues. With 4 bases clipped from V and 6 bases from J, the junction kept 5 bases outside the gene matches. CDR3 protein: CAISGLGLAGVANVLTF. CDR3 coding DNA: TGTGCCATCAGTGGCCTGGGACTAGCGGGAGTGGCCAACGTCCTGACTTTC.

The table lists this clone with a count of one. The chain has TRBV27 and TRBJ2-7; TRBD2 matches at 8 bases. With 5 bases clipped from V and 4 bases from J, the junction kept 4 bases outside the gene matches. The CDR3 has 13 residues. CDR1 MNHEY and CDR2 SMNVEV come from the germline V gene (reference sequence). The CDR3: CASSKSGSYEQYF. The CDR3 DNA follows: TGTGCCAGCAGTAAGAGCGGGAGTTACGAGCAGTACTTC.

This clone has a single count. V gene TRBV29-1 combines with J gene TRBJ2-1, with TRBD2 identical over 9 bases. Germline CDR1 reads SQVTM; CDR2 reads ANQGSEA. The CDR3 is made up of 12 amino acids. J gave up 16 bases and V 4 bases, and 11 bases lay outside the gene matches. As DNA, the CDR3 is TGCAGCGTTGTGGTTCAGGTTGGGACTAGCTTCTTC. This sequence encodes CSVVVQVGTSFF.

The chain carries TRBV11-2 and TRBJ2-5; 10 positions agree with TRBD2. Trimming at V came to 5 bases and at J to 4 bases, leaving 10 bases not matched to a gene. Per germline, CDR1 SGHAT and CDR2 FQNNGV. This CDR3 comprises 16 residues. As DNA, the CDR3 is TGTGCCAGCAGCCTCCTAGCGGGAGTGAAGTCAGAGACCCAGTACTTC. Translation gives CASSLLAGVKSETQYF.

The chain combines TRBV28 with TRBJ2-1, with 11 nucleotides matching TRBD2. The CDR3 has 15 residues. V was clipped by 5 bases and J by 3 bases; unmatched bases: 3. Germline assignment: CDR1 MDHEN and CDR2 SYDVKM. CDR3: CASSIAGGGYNEQFF. The CDR3, as DNA: TGTGCCAGCAGTATAGCGGGAGGGGGCTACAATGAGCAGTTCTTC.

V usage is TRBV6-6 and J usage is TRBJ2-7; D remains unclear. The germline V gene encodes CDR1 MNHNY and CDR2 SVGAGI (reference sequence). The CDR3 contains 11 residues. Between the trimmed V and J ends, which lost 0 bases and 6 bases, there was a span of 3 bases. CDR3 loop: CASSYSREQYF. CDR3 DNA: TGTGCCAGCAGTTACTCGCGCGAGCAGTACTTC.

The chain has TRBV2 and TRBJ2-1; D call uncertain. The CDR3 contains 16 residues. Germline V lookup: CDR1 SNHLY, CDR2 FYNNEI. V was clipped by 5 bases and J by 1 base, with 15 bases between them. The DNA for the CDR3 is TGTGCCAGCAGTTCGCCCGTTTGGGCATCCTACAATGAGCAGTTCTTC. It yields the protein CASSSPVWASYNEQFF. Full variable domain (outside the CDR3, taken from reference TRBV2 and TRBJ2-1): EPEVTQTPSHQVTQMGQEVILRCVPISNHLYFYWYRQILGQKVEFLVSFYNNEISEKSEIFDDQFSVERPDGSNFTLKIRSTKLEDSAMYFCASSSPVWASYNEQFFGPGTRLTVL.

J is TRBJ2-1 and V is TRBV18; D uncertain. The V end was cut by 2 bases, the J end by 9 bases, with 14 bases between. The V gene's germline CDR1 is KGHSH and CDR2 LQKENI. The CDR3 length is 14 residues. The CDR3 loop is CASSPFKDGIEQFF. The CDR3 DNA is TGTGCCAGCTCACCATTCAAGGACGGAATTGAGCAGTTCTTC. The variable domain in full, with the rest retrieved from reference TRBV18 and TRBJ2-1, is NAGVMQNPRHLVRRRGQEARLRCSPMKGHSHVYWYRQLPEEGLKFMVYLQKENIIDESGMPKERFSAEFPKEGPSILRIQQVVRGDSAAYFCASSPFKDGIEQFFGPGTRLTVL.

The chain combines TRBV6-9 with TRBJ1-2; 9 bases agree with TRBD1. Trimming took 6 bases from V and 7 from J; bases not matched to a gene: 6. CDR3 length equals 13 residues. The germline V gene has CDR1 MNHGY and CDR2 SVAAGI. CDR3 amino acids: CASRIQGAGGYTF. Here the CDR3 DNA reads TGTGCCAGCAGAATACAGGGGGCGGGTGGCTACACCTTC.

CDR3 amino acids: CASSLAGTSGRDTQYF. CDR3 in DNA: TGTGCCAGCAGCTTAGCGGGGACTAGCGGGAGGGATACGCAGTATTTT. This chain links TRBV7-2 with TRBJ2-3, with 15 bases fitting TRBD2. The ends lost 0 bases at V and 6 bases at J; junction bases unmatched: 1. Germline CDR1 SGHTA, CDR2 FQGNSA. The CDR3 runs 16 residues.

The gene calls are TRBV10-3 and TRBJ2-1, with TRBD2 matching over 7 bases. The germline V gene encodes CDR1 ENHRY and CDR2 SYGVKD. Unmatched junction bases numbered 7, after V lost 3 bases and J lost 5 bases. This CDR3 contains 15 residues. Written as DNA, the CDR3 is TGTGCCATCAGTGAAGTGTCTAGCGGTAACAATGAGCAGTTCTTC. Translated: CAISEVSSGNNEQFF.

This sequence joins TRBV28 and TRBJ1-1, with TRBD1 matching over 7 bases. V lost 6 bases and J lost 4; bases outside the gene matches: 8. CDR1 is MDHEN, CDR2 SYDVKM, per germline. The CDR3 is 14 amino acids. The CDR3 DNA sequence: TGTGCCAGCAGGCCCGACAGGGTCGGCACTGAAGCTTTCTTT. This encodes CASRPDRVGTEAFF.

V usage is TRBV19 and J usage is TRBJ2-3; D may be TRBD2 (6 bases). Germline loops: CDR1 LNHDA, CDR2 SQIVND (reference sequence). The CDR3 runs to 14 residues. The V end lost 6 bases, the J end lost 1 base, and 11 bases lay between the germline ends. The CDR3 bases are TGTGCCAGTAGCAATAGCGGTCGCACAGATACGCAGTATTTT. As protein: CASSNSGRTDTQYF.

The chain links TRBV19 to TRBJ1-5, with unresolved D. Trimming cost V 1 base and J 0 bases, with 7 bases left between them. The CDR3 covers 15 residues. From germline, CDR1 is LNHDA and CDR2 SQIVND (reference sequence). As DNA, the CDR3 is TGTGCCAGTAGTATAGTGAATTATAGCAATCAGCCCCAGCATTTT. Amino acid sequence: CASSIVNYSNQPQHF.

The chain employs TRBV6-9 and TRBJ1-2; the D gene is possibly TRBD1 (6 bases). CDR1 is MNHGY, CDR2 SVAAGI, per germline. The CDR3 is 10 residues long. V lost 5 bases and J 14 bases, leaving 12 bases between the germline ends. CDR3 coding DNA: TGTGCCAGCAGTGAAGAGGGGGAAACCTTC. It translates to CASSEEGETF.

The chain is built from TRBV28 and TRBJ1-5; D gene uncertain. V was pared by 6 bases and J by 4 bases, with 19 bases between. This CDR3 contains 16 residues. The germline V gene encodes CDR1 MDHEN and CDR2 SYDVKM. The DNA of the CDR3 is TGTGCCAGCAGAACATATCGAGAGGGAGGGAATCAGCCCCAGCATTTT. The encoded protein is CASRTYREGGNQPQHF.

This chain connects TRBV7-8 to TRBJ1-1; D is unclear. The ends were cut back, 1 base at V and 5 bases at J, with 11 bases in the middle. The germline gives CDR1 SGHVS, CDR2 FQNEAQ. The CDR3 contains 14 residues. DNA for the CDR3: TGTGCCAGCAGCTTAGTAGGGTTGGGGACTGAAGCTTTCTTT. Translating gives CASSLVGLGTEAFF.

This rearrangement joins TRBV11-1 to TRBJ2-7, with no clear D. Germline V CDR1 and CDR2: SGHAT, FQDESV (reference sequence). This CDR3 has 14 amino acids. Trimming stripped 5 bases from V and 0 bases from J, with 11 bases between. The CDR3 reads CASSALGSSYEQYF. The CDR3 DNA follows: TGTGCCAGCAGCGCTTTGGGAAGCTCCTACGAGCAGTACTTC. Using reference TRBV11-1 and TRBJ2-7 for the parts outside the CDR3, the full variable domain is EAEVAQSPRYKITEKSQAVAFWCDPISGHATLYWYRQILGQGPELLVQFQDESVVDDSQLPKDRFSAERLKGVDSTLKIQPAELGDSAMYLCASSALGSSYEQYFGPGTRLTVT.

The CDR3 protein is CAISERGSDGYTF. The CDR3 DNA is TGTGCCATCAGTGAACGGGGGAGCGATGGCTACACCTTC. This rearrangement joins TRBV10-3 to TRBJ1-2, with D possibly matching TRBD1 (5 bases). V was clipped by 3 bases and J by 6 bases, with 11 bases between them. Germline values: CDR1 ENHRY, CDR2 SYGVKD. The CDR3 sequence is 13 residues long.

V and J are TRBV7-2 and TRBJ2-5; TRBD1 aligns across 7 bases. Per the germline V gene, CDR1 is SGHTA and CDR2 is FQGNSA. The junction had 3 bases not matched to a gene; V was cut back by 0 bases and J by 2 bases. CDR3 length: 15 residues. The CDR3 loop is CASSLAWTGQETQYF. Here the CDR3 DNA reads TGTGCCAGCAGCTTAGCCTGGACAGGTCAAGAGACCCAGTACTTC.

The chain couples TRBV6-6 to TRBJ2-1; TRBD1 agrees at 7 bases. V trimming: 2 bases; J trimming: 4 bases; junction bases outside the gene matches: 5. Germline CDR1 and CDR2: MNHNY and SVGAGI (reference sequence). The CDR3 has 15 amino acids. CDR3 residues: CASSYLRDRYNEQFF. The CDR3 region has the DNA TGTGCCAGCAGTTACCTTCGGGACAGATACAATGAGCAGTTCTTC.

The rearrangement uses TRBV7-9 and TRBJ1-4; D perhaps matches TRBD1 (5 bases). The germline gives CDR1 SEHNR, CDR2 FQNEAQ (reference sequence). V was cut by 4 bases and J by 7 bases, with 19 bases left in between. The CDR3 is made up of 16 amino acids. Here the CDR3 DNA reads TGTGCCAGCAGCTCCCATTTAGGTGAGGACACTGAAAAACTGTTTTTT. It yields the protein CASSSHLGEDTEKLFF.

This clone has just one count. The CDR3 reads CASSLRRLGDGYTF. The CDR3 DNA sequence: TGTGCCAGCAGCTTGCGGAGACTTGGAGATGGCTACACCTTC. The V gene is TRBV5-4, the J gene TRBJ1-2; D gene uncertain. Germline CDR1 reads SGHNT; CDR2 reads YYREEE (reference sequence). The length of the CDR3 is 14 residues. V was trimmed by 1 base and J by 6 bases, leaving 13 bases between them.

This clone was recorded once. The chain combines TRBV14 with TRBJ1-2; TRBD1 matches 7 bases. CDR1 is SGHDN and CDR2 is FVKESK in the germline V gene. This CDR3 spans 15 amino acids. V lost 1 base to trimming and J lost 3 bases; unmatched junction nucleotides: 5. This CDR3 is CASSQVGQRDYGYTF. CDR3 DNA: TGTGCCAGCAGCCAAGTGGGACAGCGTGACTATGGCTACACCTTC.

This rearrangement joins TRBV6-1 to TRBJ2-2; 8 nucleotides agree with TRBD1. V dropped 3 bases and J dropped 7; count of bases not matched to a gene: 4. Looked up from germline, CDR1 is MNHNS and CDR2 is SASEGT. The CDR3 covers 14 residues. CDR3 protein: CASSDRGPDGELFF. CDR3 DNA sequence: TGTGCCAGCAGTGACAGGGGGCCCGACGGGGAGCTGTTTTTT.

The chain combines TRBV15 with TRBJ1-3; tentative D call: TRBD1 (5 bases). V dropped 3 bases and J dropped 1 base, with 7 bases sitting between them. This CDR3 is 14 amino acids long. CDR1 and CDR2 from the germline V gene are LNHNV and YYDKDF (reference sequence). The CDR3 here is CATSRAGSGNTIYF. CDR3 coding DNA: TGTGCCACCAGCAGGGCAGGGTCTGGAAACACCATATATTTT.

The chain uses TRBV6-4 and TRBJ1-5; tentatively, D is TRBD1 (5 bases). The germline V and J ends were trimmed by 7 bases and 1 base, with 14 bases remaining between them. Germline loops: CDR1 MRHNA, CDR2 SNTAGT. The CDR3 runs to 15 residues. CDR3 in amino acids: CASMRQPGSNQPQHF. The CDR3 bases are TGTGCCAGCATGAGACAGCCGGGGAGCAATCAGCCCCAGCATTTT.

The chain has TRBV27 and TRBJ2-3, with TRBD2 as a possible D gene (5 bases). Germline CDR1 is MNHEY and CDR2 is SMNVEV (reference sequence). The V and J ends lost 5 bases and 3 bases respectively, with 18 bases between them. The CDR3 is made up of 16 amino acids. CDR3 nucleotide sequence: TGTGCCAGCAGTCCCACTAGTCGGGTAATGACAGATACGCAGTATTTT. Residues: CASSPTSRVMTDTQYF.

The chain is built from TRBV7-2 and TRBJ2-3; D not certain. The CDR3 has 11 amino acids. Trimming left V 3 bases short and J 6 bases short, with 4 bases between. Per the germline V gene, CDR1 is SGHTA and CDR2 is FQGNSA. The CDR3 DNA sequence: TGTGCCAGCAGCTTTCATGATACGCAGTATTTT. This translates into CASSFHDTQYF.